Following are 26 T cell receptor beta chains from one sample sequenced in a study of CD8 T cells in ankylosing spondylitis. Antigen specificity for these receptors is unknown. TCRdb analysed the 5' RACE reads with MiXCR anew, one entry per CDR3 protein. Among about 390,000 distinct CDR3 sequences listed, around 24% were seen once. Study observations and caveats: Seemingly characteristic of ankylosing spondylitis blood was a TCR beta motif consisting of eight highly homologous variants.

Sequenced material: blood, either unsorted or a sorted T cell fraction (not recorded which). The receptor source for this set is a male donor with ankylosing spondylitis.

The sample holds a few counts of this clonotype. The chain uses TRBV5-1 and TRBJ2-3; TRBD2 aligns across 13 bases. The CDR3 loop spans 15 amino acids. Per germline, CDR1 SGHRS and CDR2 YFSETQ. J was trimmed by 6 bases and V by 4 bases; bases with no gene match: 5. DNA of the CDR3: TGCGCCAGCAGCGGGACTAGCGGGAAGAAGGATACGCAGTATTTT. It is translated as CASSGTSGKKDTQYF.

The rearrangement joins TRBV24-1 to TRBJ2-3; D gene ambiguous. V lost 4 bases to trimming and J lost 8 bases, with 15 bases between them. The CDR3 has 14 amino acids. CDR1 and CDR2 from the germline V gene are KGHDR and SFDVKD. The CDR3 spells CATSDSPAFGTQYF. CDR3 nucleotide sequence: TGTGCCACCAGTGACAGCCCGGCCTTCGGTACGCAGTATTTT.

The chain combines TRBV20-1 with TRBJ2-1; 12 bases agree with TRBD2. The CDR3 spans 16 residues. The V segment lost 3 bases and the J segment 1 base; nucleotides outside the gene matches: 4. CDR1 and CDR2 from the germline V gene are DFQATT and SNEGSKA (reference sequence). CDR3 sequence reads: CSARETSGRSYNEQFF. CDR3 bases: TGCAGTGCTAGGGAGACTAGCGGGAGATCCTACAATGAGCAGTTCTTC.

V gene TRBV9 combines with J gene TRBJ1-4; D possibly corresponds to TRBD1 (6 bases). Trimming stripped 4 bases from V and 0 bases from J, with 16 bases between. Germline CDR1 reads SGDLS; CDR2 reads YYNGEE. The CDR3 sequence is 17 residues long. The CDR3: CASSPLGGGATNEKLFF. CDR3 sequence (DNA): TGTGCCAGCAGCCCCCTGGGAGGGGGTGCAACTAATGAAAAACTGTTTTTT.

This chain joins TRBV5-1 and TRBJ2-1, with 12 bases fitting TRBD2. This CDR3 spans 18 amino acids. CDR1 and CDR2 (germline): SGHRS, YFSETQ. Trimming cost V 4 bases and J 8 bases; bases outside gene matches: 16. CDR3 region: CASSTHYASGRAWDEQFF. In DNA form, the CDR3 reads TGCGCCAGCAGCACCCATTACGCTAGCGGGAGGGCCTGGGATGAGCAGTTCTTC.

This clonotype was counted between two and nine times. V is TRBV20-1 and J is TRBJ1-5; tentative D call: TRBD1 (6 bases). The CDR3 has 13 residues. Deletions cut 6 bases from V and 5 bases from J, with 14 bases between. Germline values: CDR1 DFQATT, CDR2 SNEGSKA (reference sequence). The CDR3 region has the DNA TGCAGTGCCCGTCAGGGGTCCTATCAGCCCCAGCATTTT. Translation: CSARQGSYQPQHF.

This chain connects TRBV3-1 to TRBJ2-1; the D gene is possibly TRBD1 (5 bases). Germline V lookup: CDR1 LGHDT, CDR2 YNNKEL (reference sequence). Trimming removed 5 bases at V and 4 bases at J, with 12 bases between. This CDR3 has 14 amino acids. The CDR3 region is CASSGETAYNEQFF. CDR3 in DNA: TGTGCCAGCAGCGGCGAGACAGCTTACAATGAGCAGTTCTTC.

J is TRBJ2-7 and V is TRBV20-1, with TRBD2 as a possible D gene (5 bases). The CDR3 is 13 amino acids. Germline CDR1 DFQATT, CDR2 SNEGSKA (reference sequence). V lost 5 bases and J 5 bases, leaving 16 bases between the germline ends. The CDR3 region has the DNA TGCAGTGCTGTCGCGGGTAATTCCCACGAGCAGTACTTC. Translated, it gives CSAVAGNSHEQYF.

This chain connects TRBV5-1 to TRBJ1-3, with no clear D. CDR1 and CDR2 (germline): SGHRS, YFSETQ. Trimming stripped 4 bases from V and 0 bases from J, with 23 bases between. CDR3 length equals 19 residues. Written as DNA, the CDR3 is TGCGCCAGCAGCCCGGATGGTATTGCAGGACTGTTCTCTGGAAACACCATATATTTT. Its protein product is CASSPDGIAGLFSGNTIYF.

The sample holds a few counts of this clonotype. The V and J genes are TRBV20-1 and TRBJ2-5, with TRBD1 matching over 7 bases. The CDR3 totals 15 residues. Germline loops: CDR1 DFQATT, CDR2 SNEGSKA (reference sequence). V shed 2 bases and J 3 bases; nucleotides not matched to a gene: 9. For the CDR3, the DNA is TGCAGTGCTAGATACAACAGGGGAGCCGAAGAGACCCAGTACTTC. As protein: CSARYNRGAEETQYF.

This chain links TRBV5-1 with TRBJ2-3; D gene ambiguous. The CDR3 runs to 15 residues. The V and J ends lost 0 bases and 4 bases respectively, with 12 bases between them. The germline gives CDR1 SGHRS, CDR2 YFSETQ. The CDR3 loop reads CASSLAMGSADTQYF. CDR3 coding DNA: TGCGCCAGCAGCTTGGCCATGGGGTCCGCAGATACGCAGTATTTT.

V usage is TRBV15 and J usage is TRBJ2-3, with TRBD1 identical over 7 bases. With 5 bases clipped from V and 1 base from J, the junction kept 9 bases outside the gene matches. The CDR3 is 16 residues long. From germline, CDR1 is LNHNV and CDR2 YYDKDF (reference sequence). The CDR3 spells CATSSPRDRGTDTQYF. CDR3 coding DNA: TGTGCCACCAGCTCACCCCGAGACAGGGGCACAGATACGCAGTATTTT. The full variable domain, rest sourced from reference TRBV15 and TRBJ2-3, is DAMVIQNPRYQVTQFGKPVTLSCSQTLNHNVMYWYQQKSSQAPKLLFHYYDKDFNNEADTPDNFQSRRPNTSFCFLDIRSPGLGDTAMYLCATSSPRDRGTDTQYFGPGTRLTVL.

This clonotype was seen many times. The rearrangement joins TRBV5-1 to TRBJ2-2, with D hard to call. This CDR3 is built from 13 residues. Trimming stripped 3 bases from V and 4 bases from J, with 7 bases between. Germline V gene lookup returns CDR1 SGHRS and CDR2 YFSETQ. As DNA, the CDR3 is TGCGCCAGCAGCTACGGACCCACCGGGGAGCTGTTTTTT. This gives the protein CASSYGPTGELFF.

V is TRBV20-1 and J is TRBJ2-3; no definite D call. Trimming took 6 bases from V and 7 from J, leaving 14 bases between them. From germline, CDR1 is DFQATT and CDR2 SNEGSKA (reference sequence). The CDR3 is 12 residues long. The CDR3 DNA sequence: TGCAGTGCCAAAAGACTGGGGAATACGCAGTATTTT. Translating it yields CSAKRLGNTQYF.

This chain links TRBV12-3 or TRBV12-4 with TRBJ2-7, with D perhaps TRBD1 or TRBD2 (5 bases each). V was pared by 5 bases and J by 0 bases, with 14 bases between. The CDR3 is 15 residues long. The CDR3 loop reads CASSPWGSASYEQYF. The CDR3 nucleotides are TGTGCCAGCAGTCCCTGGGGGTCGGCCTCCTACGAGCAGTACTTC.

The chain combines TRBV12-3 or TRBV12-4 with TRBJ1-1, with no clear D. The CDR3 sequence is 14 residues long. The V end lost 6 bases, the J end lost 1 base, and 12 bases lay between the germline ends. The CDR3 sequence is CASSSSVGNTEAFF. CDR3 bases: TGTGCCAGCAGCTCGAGCGTAGGGAACACTGAAGCTTTCTTT.

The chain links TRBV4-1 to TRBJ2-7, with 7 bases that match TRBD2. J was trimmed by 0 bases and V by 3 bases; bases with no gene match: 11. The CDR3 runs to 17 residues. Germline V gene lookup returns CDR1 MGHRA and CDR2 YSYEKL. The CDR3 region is CASSQPLTSRSSYEQYF. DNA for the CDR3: TGCGCCAGCAGCCAGCCGTTGACTAGCAGAAGCTCCTACGAGCAGTACTTC.

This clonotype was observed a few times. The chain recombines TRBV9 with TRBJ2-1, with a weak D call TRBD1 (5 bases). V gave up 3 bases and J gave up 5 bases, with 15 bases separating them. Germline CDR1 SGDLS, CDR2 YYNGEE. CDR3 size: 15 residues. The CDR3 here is CASSGHPLGHNEQFF. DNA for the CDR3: TGTGCCAGCAGCGGCCACCCGCTGGGGCACAATGAGCAGTTCTTC. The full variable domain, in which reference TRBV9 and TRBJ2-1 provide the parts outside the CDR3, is DSGVTQTPKHLITATGQRVTLRCSPRSGDLSVYWYQQSLDQGLQFLIQYYNGEERAKGNILERFSAQQFPDLHSELNLSSLELGDSALYFCASSGHPLGHNEQFFGPGTRLTVL.

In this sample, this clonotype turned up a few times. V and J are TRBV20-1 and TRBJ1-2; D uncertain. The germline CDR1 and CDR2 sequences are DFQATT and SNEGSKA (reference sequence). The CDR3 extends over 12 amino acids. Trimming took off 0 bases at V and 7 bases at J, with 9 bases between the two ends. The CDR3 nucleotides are TGCAGTGCTAGAGATGGAGGTACTGGCTACACCTTC. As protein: CSARDGGTGYTF.

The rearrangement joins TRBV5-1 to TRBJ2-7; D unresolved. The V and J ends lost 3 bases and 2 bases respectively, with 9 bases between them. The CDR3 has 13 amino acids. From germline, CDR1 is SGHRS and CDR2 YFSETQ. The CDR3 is CASSSGRTYEQYF. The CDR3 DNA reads TGCGCCAGCAGCTCTGGACGGACCTACGAGCAGTACTTC.

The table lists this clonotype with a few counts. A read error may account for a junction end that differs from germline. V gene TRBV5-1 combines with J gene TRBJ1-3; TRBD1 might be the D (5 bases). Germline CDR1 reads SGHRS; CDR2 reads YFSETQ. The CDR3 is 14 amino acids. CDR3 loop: CASSLAGTGNTIYF. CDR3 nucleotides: TGTGCCAGCAGCTTAGCAGGGACTGGAAACACCATATATTTT.

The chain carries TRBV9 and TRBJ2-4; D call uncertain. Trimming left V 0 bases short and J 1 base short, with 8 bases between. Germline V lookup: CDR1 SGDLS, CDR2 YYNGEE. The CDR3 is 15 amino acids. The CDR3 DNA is TGTGCCAGCAGCGTAGATGGCTTTGCCAAAAACATTCAGTACTTC. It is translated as CASSVDGFAKNIQYF.

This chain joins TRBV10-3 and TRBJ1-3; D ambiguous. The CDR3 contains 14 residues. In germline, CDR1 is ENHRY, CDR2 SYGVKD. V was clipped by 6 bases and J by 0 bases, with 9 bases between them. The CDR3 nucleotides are TGTGCCATCAGGGCCGGGAACTCTGGAAACACCATATATTTT. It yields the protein CAIRAGNSGNTIYF.

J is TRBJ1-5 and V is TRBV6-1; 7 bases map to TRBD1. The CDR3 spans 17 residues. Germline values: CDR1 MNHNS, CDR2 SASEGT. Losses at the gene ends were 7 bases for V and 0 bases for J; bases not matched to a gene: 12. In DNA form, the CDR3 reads TGTGCCAGCAAGCGGGACAGAGGGGATTTTAGCAATCAGCCCCAGCATTTT. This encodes CASKRDRGDFSNQPQHF.

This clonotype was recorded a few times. The CDR3 protein is CASSTAGGNQPQHF. The CDR3 DNA is TGTGCCAGCTCAACGGCAGGGGGCAATCAGCCCCAGCATTTT. The chain links TRBV18 to TRBJ1-5, with a tentative D call TRBD1 (6 bases). The CDR3 totals 14 residues. CDR1 is KGHSH and CDR2 is LQKENI in the germline V gene. V was cut by 5 bases and J by 2 bases, with 10 bases left in between.

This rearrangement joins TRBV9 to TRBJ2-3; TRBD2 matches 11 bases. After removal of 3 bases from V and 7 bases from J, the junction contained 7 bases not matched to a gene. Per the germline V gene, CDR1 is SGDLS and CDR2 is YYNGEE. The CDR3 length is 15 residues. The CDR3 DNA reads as TGTGCCAGCAGCGCCACCGGACTAGCGGGCTATACGCAGTATTTT. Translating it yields CASSATGLAGYTQYF.